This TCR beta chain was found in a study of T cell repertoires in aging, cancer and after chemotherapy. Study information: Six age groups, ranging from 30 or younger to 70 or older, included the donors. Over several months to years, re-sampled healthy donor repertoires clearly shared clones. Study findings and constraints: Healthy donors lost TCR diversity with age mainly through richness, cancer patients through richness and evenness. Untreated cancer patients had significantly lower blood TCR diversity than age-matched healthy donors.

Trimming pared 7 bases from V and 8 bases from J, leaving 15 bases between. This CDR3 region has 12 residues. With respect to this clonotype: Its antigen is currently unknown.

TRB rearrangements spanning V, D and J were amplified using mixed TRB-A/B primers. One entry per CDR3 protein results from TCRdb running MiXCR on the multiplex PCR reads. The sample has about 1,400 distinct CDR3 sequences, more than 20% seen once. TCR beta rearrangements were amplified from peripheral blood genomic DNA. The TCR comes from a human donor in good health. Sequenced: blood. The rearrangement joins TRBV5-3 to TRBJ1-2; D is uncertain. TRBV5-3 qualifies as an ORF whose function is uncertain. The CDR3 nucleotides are TGTGCCAGACTCCGGCCCGGTGGCGGCTACACCTTC. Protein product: CARLRPGGGYTF.